This T cell receptor beta chain was retrieved from a study of T cell responses to AZD1222 COVID-19 vaccine. Study-wide points: Following two doses of AZD1222, Spike-specific TCR breadth and depth rose. A reported finding is that nearly half of spike-specific TCRs target unmutated variant regions. Donor demographics were predominantly white British with a female majority; clonal diversity may be underestimated.

Pooled samples include second doses given at about 4 or 12 weeks. V lost 6 bases to trimming and J lost 3 bases; unmatched junction nucleotides: 4. The CDR3 contains 15 residues. Germline V gives CDR1 MRHNA, CDR2 SNTAGT. In its sample, this clone is medium-sized. Its antigen is not identified. TCRdb's copy holds only in-frame clones and misses some; the assay was immunoSEQ multiplex PCR. The sample lists roughly 69,000 clones, 80% occurring once. Source: peripheral blood, taken 28 days after the second AZD1222 dose. This TCR came from an adult who received the AZD1222 COVID-19 vaccine. V gene TRBV6-4 combines with J gene TRBJ2-2, with 10 bases identical to TRBD2. Here the CDR3 DNA reads TGTGCCAGCAGCGCCGGGACTAGCGACACCGGGGAGCTGTTTTTT. Translating it yields CASSAGTSDTGELFF.